Below are 31 T cell receptor beta chains sequenced from a single sample in a study of OX40 agonist ivuxolimab in advanced cancers. Clones were read by immunoSEQ multiplex PCR, and TCRdb kept only the in-frame ones, dropping some. The sample carries tens of thousands of clones, 75% to 90% recorded once. The specimen was CD4+ or CD8+ T cells sorted from blood, collected in a trial of the OX40 agonist ivuxolimab. Receptor source: an adult with an advanced solid tumor such as melanoma, head and neck, liver or kidney cancer.

The chain employs TRBV5-1 and TRBJ1-2, with D unresolved. The CDR3 is made up of 15 amino acids. Germline CDR1 is SGHRS and CDR2 is YFSETQ. V shed 1 base and J shed 6 bases, with 16 bases lying between them. The DNA for the CDR3 is TGCGCCAGCAGCTTGAACGCCGGGCCTCAAGATGGCTACACCTTC. It translates to CASSLNAGPQDGYTF.

The V gene is TRBV11-3, the J gene TRBJ1-1, with D possibly being TRBD1 (5 bases). The CDR3 contains 13 residues. CDR1 SGHNT and CDR2 YENEEA come from the germline V gene. V was shortened by 5 bases and J by 2 bases, with 9 bases between the two germline ends. The CDR3 is CASSRDRNTEAFF. As DNA, the CDR3 is TGTGCCAGCAGCCGGGACCGAAACACTGAAGCTTTCTTT. Full variable domain (outside the CDR3, taken from reference TRBV11-3 and TRBJ1-1): EAGVVQSPRYKIIEKKQPVAFWCNPISGHNTLYWYLQNLGQGPELLIRYENEEAVDDSQLPKDRFSAERLKGVDSTLKIQPAELGDSAVYLCASSRDRNTEAFFGQGTRLTVV.

The rearrangement uses TRBV29-1 and TRBJ1-1; D may be TRBD1 (5 bases). This CDR3 region has 13 residues. Germline assignment: CDR1 SQVTM and CDR2 ANQGSEA. Trimming shortened V by 7 bases and J by 2 bases, and 14 bases separated the two germline ends. CDR3 sequence reads: CSARDSPNTEAFF. The CDR3 DNA is TGCAGCGCAAGAGACAGCCCTAACACTGAAGCTTTCTTT.

This clone was seen only once. V is TRBV19 and J is TRBJ2-5; unclear D gene. Germline V gives CDR1 LNHDA, CDR2 SQIVND (reference sequence). This CDR3 has 12 residues. Trimming removed 5 bases at V and 5 bases at J, with 9 bases between. CDR3 DNA sequence: TGTGCCAGTAGTGCCTCGAAGGAGACCCAGTACTTC. It is translated as CASSASKETQYF.

The V gene is TRBV5-1, the J gene TRBJ2-7; 8 nucleotides line up with TRBD2. Germline V gives CDR1 SGHRS, CDR2 YFSETQ. This CDR3 spans 15 amino acids. V was clipped by 4 bases and J by 3 bases; unmatched bases: 9. Written as DNA, the CDR3 is TGCGCCAGCAGCCTGTCAGGTACTAGCGGCTACGAGCAGTACTTC. Protein: CASSLSGTSGYEQYF.

This rearrangement joins TRBV25-1 to TRBJ1-1; D might be TRBD1 (6 bases). Deletions cut 5 bases from V and 7 bases from J, with 8 bases between. This CDR3 is 11 amino acids long. In germline, CDR1 is MGHDK, CDR2 SYGVNS. CDR3 sequence reads: CASSWTDEAFF. The CDR3 DNA follows: TGTGCCAGCAGTTGGACAGATGAAGCTTTCTTT.

The chain recombines TRBV7-8 with TRBJ1-5; TRBD1 matches 8 bases. The CDR3 totals 16 residues. CDR1 and CDR2 (germline): SGHVS, FQNEAQ. The junction had 5 bases not matched to a gene; V was cut back by 1 base and J by 3 bases. The CDR3 nucleotides read TGTGCCAGCAGCTTAGACGCAGGGGGCAACAATCAGCCCCAGCATTTT. Its protein is CASSLDAGGNNQPQHF.

This rearrangement joins TRBV28 to TRBJ2-4; TRBD2 agrees at 7 bases. Germline V lookup: CDR1 MDHEN, CDR2 SYDVKM. Trimming removed 3 bases from V and 7 bases from J; junction bases left unmatched: 6. CDR3 size: 14 residues. CDR3 bases: TGTGCCAGCAGTTTTTCCACGGGAGGTAACATTCAGTACTTC. As protein: CASSFSTGGNIQYF.

The CDR3 nucleotides read TGTGCCAGCAGCGTAGGGACCCCTGGGCGAGAGACCCAGTACTTC. Translation: CASSVGTPGRETQYF. The chain has TRBV9 and TRBJ2-5, with D uncertain. Germline lookup yields CDR1 SGDLS and CDR2 YYNGEE. V shed 0 bases and J shed 4 bases, with 13 bases lying between them. The CDR3 covers 15 residues.

The J gene is TRBJ2-7, the V gene TRBV7-2; perhaps TRBD1 as D (5 bases). Trimming cost V 1 base and J 5 bases, with 12 bases left between them. The germline V gene encodes CDR1 SGHTA and CDR2 FQGNSA. The CDR3 loop spans 14 amino acids. The CDR3 DNA reads as TGTGCCAGCAGCTTAGGGGCAGGGCCCCACGAGCAGTACTTC. It yields the protein CASSLGAGPHEQYF.

The V call is TRBV20-1, the J call TRBJ2-5; D is unresolved. V gave up 5 bases and J gave up 3 bases, with 4 bases separating them. Germline V gene sequence: CDR1 DFQATT, CDR2 SNEGSKA (reference sequence). The CDR3 runs 10 residues. The CDR3 coding sequence is TGCAGTGCTCTGGAAGAGACCCAGTACTTC. Protein: CSALEETQYF.

The chain uses TRBV11-2 and TRBJ2-1; a possible D gene is TRBD2 (6 bases). Per germline, CDR1 SGHAT and CDR2 FQNNGV. The CDR3 is made up of 15 amino acids. Trimming took 5 bases from V and 9 from J, leaving 20 bases between them. The CDR3 coding sequence is TGTGCCAGCAGCCCCCATCCGGGAGAGCAGAGTGAGCAGTTCTTC. Amino acids: CASSPHPGEQSEQFF. Drawing the rest from reference TRBV11-2 and TRBJ2-1, the complete variable domain is EAGVAQSPRYKIIEKRQSVAFWCNPISGHATLYWYQQILGQGPKLLIQFQNNGVVDDSQLPKDRFSAERLKGVDSTLKIQPAKLEDSAVYLCASSPHPGEQSEQFFGPGTRLTVL.

This chain joins TRBV28 and TRBJ2-7; no firm D call. Germline V lookup: CDR1 MDHEN, CDR2 SYDVKM. V was trimmed by 5 bases and J by 1 base, leaving 9 bases between them. This CDR3 is built from 13 residues. The CDR3 is CASSPSNSYEQYF. CDR3 coding DNA: TGTGCCAGCAGTCCCTCAAATTCCTACGAGCAGTACTTC.

The chain couples TRBV7-2 to TRBJ2-7, with TRBD2 matching 11 bases. V dropped 6 bases and J dropped 3; count of bases not matched to a gene: 4. This CDR3 has 14 residues. Germline CDR1 is SGHTA and CDR2 is FQGNSA. Written as DNA, the CDR3 is TGTGCCAGCAGGCCGGGACTAGCGGACTACGAGCAGTACTTC. This sequence encodes CASRPGLADYEQYF.

The chain uses TRBV5-4 and TRBJ1-1; a weak D match, TRBD1 (6 bases). CDR3 length equals 13 residues. The V end lost 2 bases, the J end lost 5 bases, and 10 bases lay between the germline ends. Germline V lookup: CDR1 SGHNT, CDR2 YYREEE (reference sequence). The CDR3 here is CASSLRGATEAFF. DNA of the CDR3: TGTGCCAGCAGCTTAAGGGGGGCTACTGAAGCTTTCTTT. The entire variable domain, with the rest obtained from reference TRBV5-4 and TRBJ1-1, is as follows: ETGVTQSPTHLIKTRGQQVTLRCSSQSGHNTVSWYQQALGQGPQFIFQYYREEENGRGNFPPRFSGLQFPNYSSELNVNALELDDSALYLCASSLRGATEAFFGQGTRLTVV.

The J gene is TRBJ2-7, the V gene TRBV11-1; 9 nucleotides line up with TRBD1. Germline-derived CDR1 and CDR2 are SGHAT and FQDESV (reference sequence). The CDR3 spans 16 residues. Unmatched junction bases numbered 14, after V lost 5 bases and J lost 6 bases. The CDR3: CASSRQPPGTGSEQYF. The CDR3, as DNA: TGTGCCAGCAGCCGTCAACCACCCGGGACAGGGTCCGAGCAGTACTTC.

The rearrangement joins TRBV18 to TRBJ1-1; tentatively, D is TRBD1 (6 bases). V lost 2 bases and J 5 bases, leaving 9 bases between the germline ends. Germline V gives CDR1 KGHSH, CDR2 LQKENI. The length of the CDR3 is 13 residues. CDR3 sequence reads: CASSPGGFTEAFF. Here the CDR3 DNA reads TGTGCCAGCTCACCAGGGGGCTTTACTGAAGCTTTCTTT.

V is TRBV5-1 and J is TRBJ2-2; D is perhaps TRBD1 or TRBD2 (5 bases each). Germline V lookup: CDR1 SGHRS, CDR2 YFSETQ. The CDR3 is 14 residues long. V was shortened by 0 bases and J by 6 bases, with 9 bases between the two germline ends. The CDR3 DNA reads TGCGCCAGCAGCTTGGGAGGGGCTGCCGGGGAGCTGTTTTTT. Amino acid sequence: CASSLGGAAGELFF.

J is TRBJ2-1 and V is TRBV7-3; D gene uncertain. Germline-derived CDR1 and CDR2 are SGHTA and FQGTGA. This CDR3 spans 14 amino acids. Deletions cut 5 bases from V and 0 bases from J, with 8 bases between. CDR3 residues: CASSPTLSYNEQFF. The CDR3 DNA sequence: TGTGCCAGCAGCCCGACCCTCTCCTACAATGAGCAGTTCTTC.

The J gene is TRBJ2-3, the V gene TRBV28, with no clear D. Germline V CDR1 and CDR2: MDHEN, SYDVKM. V was clipped by 2 bases and J by 0 bases, with 6 bases between them. This CDR3 has 14 amino acids. CDR3 DNA sequence: TGTGCCAGCAGTTTAGCGACTAGCACAGATACGCAGTATTTT. Its protein is CASSLATSTDTQYF.

Only one count was recorded for this clone. V and J are TRBV2 and TRBJ2-7, with D possibly called TRBD1 or TRBD2 (5 bases each). The CDR3 covers 14 residues. Trimming removed 6 bases from V and 2 bases from J, with 14 bases in between. CDR1 is SNHLY, CDR2 FYNNEI, per germline. The CDR3 DNA reads as TGTGCCAGCAGAAGGGACGATTCCGCCTACGAGCAGTACTTC. It translates to CASRRDDSAYEQYF.

The chain joins TRBV19 to TRBJ2-1; D uncertain. In germline, CDR1 is LNHDA, CDR2 SQIVND (reference sequence). V lost 8 bases, J lost 0 bases, and 14 bases lay in between. The CDR3 runs 15 residues. The CDR3 DNA follows: TGTGCCAGTTATGACTCGAGGAGCTCCTACAATGAGCAGTTCTTC. Translating it yields CASYDSRSSYNEQFF.

V and J are TRBV7-2 and TRBJ1-4; 10 bases agree with TRBD1. This CDR3 region has 15 residues. Per germline, CDR1 SGHTA and CDR2 FQGNSA. Trimming at V came to 5 bases and at J to 7 bases, leaving 7 bases not matched to a gene. The CDR3: CASSTDRGRIEKLFF. The CDR3 DNA is TGTGCCAGCAGCACAGACAGGGGGCGAATTGAAAAACTGTTTTTT.

The chain is built from TRBV7-8 and TRBJ2-1; tentative D call: TRBD2 (6 bases). CDR1 and CDR2 from the germline V gene are SGHVS and FQNEAQ. The CDR3 contains 15 residues. V was cut by 3 bases and J by 0 bases, with 9 bases left in between. The CDR3: CASSLEGSSYNEQFF. The DNA of the CDR3 is TGTGCCAGCAGCTTGGAGGGGAGCTCCTACAATGAGCAGTTCTTC.

Within the sample, this clone is medium-sized (0.01 to 0.1%). The rearrangement uses TRBV4-1 and TRBJ1-1; D is perhaps TRBD1 (6 bases). This CDR3 region has 16 residues. V lost 3 bases to trimming and J lost 0 bases, with 14 bases between them. Germline V gives CDR1 MGHRA, CDR2 YSYEKL. CDR3 region: CASSHYQGKVNTEAFF. The CDR3 nucleotides read TGCGCCAGCAGCCACTACCAGGGGAAGGTGAACACTGAAGCTTTCTTT.

The chain joins TRBV21-1 to TRBJ1-4; TRBD1, as called in the table, went unchecked against the DNA. TRBV21-1 counts as a pseudogene. CDR3 length: 15 amino acids. The CDR3 here is CASSKVQQGVEKLFF. For the CDR3, the DNA is TGTGCCAGCAGCAAAGTTCAACAGGGGGTGGAAAAACTGTTTTTT.

V usage is TRBV16 and J usage is TRBJ1-5; TRBD1 aligns across 10 bases. CDR3 length: 15 residues. Per germline, CDR1 KGHSY and CDR2 FQNENV. The J segment lost 6 bases and the V segment lost 0 bases, leaving 2 bases of the junction unmatched. The CDR3 reads CASSQSGTGVQPQHF. The DNA of the CDR3 is TGTGCCAGCAGCCAATCGGGGACAGGGGTTCAGCCCCAGCATTTT. Looking up the rest from reference TRBV16 and TRBJ1-5 gives the full variable domain: GEEVAQTPKHLVRGEGQKAKLYCAPIKGHSYVFWYQQVLKNEFKFLISFQNENVFDETGMPKERFSAKCLPNSPCSLEIQATKLEDSAVYFCASSQSGTGVQPQHFGDGTRLSIL.

V usage is TRBV19 and J usage is TRBJ2-2; D is undetermined. The CDR3 loop spans 15 amino acids. The ends were cut back, 4 bases at V and 3 bases at J, with 12 bases in the middle. Germline loops: CDR1 LNHDA, CDR2 SQIVND (reference sequence). The CDR3, as DNA: TGTGCCAGTAGTACCCAAATTCAGGACACCGGGGAGCTGTTTTTT. The encoded protein is CASSTQIQDTGELFF.

The chain links TRBV5-4 to TRBJ2-5; a possible D gene is TRBD1 (6 bases). Germline V gene data show CDR1 as SGHNT and CDR2 as YYREEE (reference sequence). The CDR3 length is 14 residues. V was shortened by 4 bases and J by 5 bases, with 15 bases between the two germline ends. This chain's CDR3 is CASSTKQGPETQYF. As DNA, the CDR3 is TGTGCCAGCAGCACGAAACAGGGACCCGAGACCCAGTACTTC.

J is TRBJ2-1 and V is TRBV6-6; no firm D call. This CDR3 comprises 11 residues. V was clipped by 4 bases and J by 6 bases, with 4 bases between them. Per germline, CDR1 MNHNY and CDR2 SVGAGI (reference sequence). This CDR3 reads CASSLGNEQFF. CDR3 DNA: TGTGCCAGCAGTTTAGGCAATGAGCAGTTCTTC.

The chain employs TRBV28 and TRBJ2-7; 7 bases map to TRBD1. The CDR3 is made up of 15 amino acids. V gave up 4 bases and J gave up 2 bases; unmatched junction bases: 8. Germline V CDR1 and CDR2: MDHEN, SYDVKM. The chain's CDR3 is CASSSSGTVTYEQYF. CDR3 sequence (DNA): TGTGCCAGCAGTTCTTCCGGGACAGTGACCTACGAGCAGTACTTC.